These T cell receptor beta chains were read from a single sample in a study of cytotoxic CD8 clonotypes in ibrutinib-treated CLL. Libraries were prepared by immunoSEQ multiplex PCR; TCRdb keeps only in-frame clonotypes and omits some of them. The sample contains about 140,000 clones, around 80% of which appear only once. The input for sequencing was PBMCs, taken after 36 months of ibrutinib treatment. All receptors derive from a human donor with chronic lymphocytic leukemia. Each CDR3 is given with its conserved first and last residue. A D gene is named only where the DNA matches it firmly. Where a row states a size, it is once, few, many or the class of an expanded clone; other rows omit it.

j_call,clone_size,d_call,v_call,cdr3_nt,cdr3_aa
TRBJ2-1,few,TRBD1,TRBV10-1,TGCGCCAGCAGTGAGGGGGGACAGGGCTACAATGAGCAGTTCTTC,CASSEGGQGYNEQFF
TRBJ2-1,-,TRBD1,TRBV29-1,TGCAGCGTTGGGACAGGATACAATGAGCAGTTCTTC,CSVGTGYNEQFF
TRBJ2-3,-,TRBD2,TRBV27,TGTGCCAGCCGAACTAGCGGGAGCTTAGGTGGTACGCAGTATTTT,CASRTSGSLGGTQYF
TRBJ1-4,-,-,TRBV6-5,TGTGCCAGCAGTTACTCAGGGGGTGGTGAAAAACTGTTTTTT,CASSYSGGGEKLFF
TRBJ2-7,-,-,TRBV7-9,TGTGCCAGCAGCTTAAGGGTCTACGAGCAGTACTTC,CASSLRVYEQYF
TRBJ1-2,-,-,TRBV2,TGTGCCAGCAGTGAAACCCCAAACTATGGCTACACCTTC,CASSETPNYGYTF
TRBJ2-7,-,-,TRBV9,TGTGCCAGCAGCGCCGAATCGGACTCCTTCTCCTACGAGCAGTACTTC,CASSAESDSFSYEQYF
TRBJ1-1,-,TRBD1,TRBV7-2,TGTGCCAGCAGCCTACGGACAGGGGGTTTCCAATCTGAAGCTTTCTTT,CASSLRTGGFQSEAFF
TRBJ2-7,-,TRBD1,TRBV5-1,TGCGCCAGCAGCCAGGGACAGGGAGAGCAGTACTTC,CASSQGQGEQYF
TRBJ2-2,-,-,TRBV5-1,TGCGCCAGCAGCTTGGTTGCGGACCTTACCGGGGAGCTGTTTTTT,CASSLVADLTGELFF
TRBJ2-3,-,-,TRBV2,TGTGCCAGCCGACTTACGAGGCAAACAGATACGCAGTATTTT,CASRLTRQTDTQYF
TRBJ2-5,-,TRBD1,TRBV5-4,TGTGCCAGCAGCTTACACAGACAGGGCCAAGAGACCCAGTACTTC,CASSLHRQGQETQYF
TRBJ1-2,-,TRBD1,TRBV15,TGTGCCACCAGCAGATTCACAGGGGGAAGCGGCTACACCTTC,CATSRFTGGSGYTF
TRBJ2-3,-,-,TRBV29-1,TGCAGCGAAGGCAGGGGAACAGATACGCAGTATTTT,CSEGRGTDTQYF
TRBJ1-2,-,TRBD1,TRBV6-5,TGTGCCAGCAGTTACTCAGGACAGGGGTGGACCTATGGCTACACCTTC,CASSYSGQGWTYGYTF
TRBJ1-3,-,-,TRBV29-1,TGCAGCGTGAGGGGACAATTCTCGGGAAACACCATATATTTT,CSVRGQFSGNTIYF
TRBJ2-7,-,-,TRBV4-1,TGCGCCAGCAGCCAAGCCTTCACTAGAAACTACGAGCAGTACTTC,CASSQAFTRNYEQYF
TRBJ2-7,-,TRBD2,TRBV7-9,TGTGCCAGCAGCTTCAGACTAGCGGGAGACTACGAGCAGTACTTC,CASSFRLAGDYEQYF
TRBJ1-3,-,-,TRBV5-1,TGCGCCAGCAGCTTGTCGGGAACAGGAAACACCATATATTTT,CASSLSGTGNTIYF
TRBJ1-4,once,TRBD1,TRBV19,TGTGCCAGTAGTTCAAACAGGGGGAACCCTGAAAAACTGTTTTTT,CASSSNRGNPEKLFF
TRBJ2-5,few,TRBD2,TRBV6-6,TGTGCCAGCAGTACCCTCGGACTAGTACAAGAGACCCAGTACTTC,CASSTLGLVQETQYF
TRBJ2-7,once,TRBD2,TRBV11-2,TGTGCCAGCAGCTTAGATCAGGGACTAGCGGGGTCCGCGTACTTC,CASSLDQGLAGSAYF